This TCR beta chain derives from a study of blood T cell repertoires in COVID-19. About the research overall: Sample material is recorded as cDNA or gDNA derived from T cells, B-cell-depleted T cells, or PBMCs.

Cohort 3 recovered donors had two negative PCRs, clearance, or symptom resolution. Here immunoSEQ multiplex PCR was the method, and the copy in TCRdb shows in-frame clones only, minus some. The sample includes roughly 290,000 clones, roughly nine tenths of them seen just once. The receptor comes from a woman in her thirties or forties who had recovered from COVID-19. The source material was PBMCs or T cells enriched from blood (not recorded which).

The CDR3 DNA sequence: TGTGCCTGGAGTCTAGCGGGAGGTTCCTACAATGAGCAGTTCTTC. Translated, it gives CAWSLAGGSYNEQFF. The chain combines TRBV30 with TRBJ2-1; TRBD2 matches at 11 bases. Germline CDR1 GTSNPN, CDR2 SVGIG (reference sequence). The CDR3 length is 15 residues. J lost 1 base, V lost 2 bases, and 1 base had no gene match.